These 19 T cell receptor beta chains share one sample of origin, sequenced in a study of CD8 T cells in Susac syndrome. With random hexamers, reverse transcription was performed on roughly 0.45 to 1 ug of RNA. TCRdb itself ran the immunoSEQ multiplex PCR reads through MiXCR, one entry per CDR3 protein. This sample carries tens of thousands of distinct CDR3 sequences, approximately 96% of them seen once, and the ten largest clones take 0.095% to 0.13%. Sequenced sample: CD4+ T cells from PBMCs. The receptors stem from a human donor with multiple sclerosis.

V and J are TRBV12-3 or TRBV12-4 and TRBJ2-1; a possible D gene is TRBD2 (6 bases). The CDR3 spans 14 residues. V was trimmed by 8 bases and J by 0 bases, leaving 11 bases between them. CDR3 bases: TGTGCCAGCGCCCGGGGGAGCTCCTACAATGAGCAGTTCTTC. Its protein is CASARGSSYNEQFF.

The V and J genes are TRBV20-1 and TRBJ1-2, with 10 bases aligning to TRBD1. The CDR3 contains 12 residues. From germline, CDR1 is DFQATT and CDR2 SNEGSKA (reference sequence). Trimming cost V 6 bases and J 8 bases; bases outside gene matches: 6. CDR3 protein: CSAGTGVWGYTF. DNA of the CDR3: TGCAGTGCAGGGACAGGGGTTTGGGGCTACACCTTC.

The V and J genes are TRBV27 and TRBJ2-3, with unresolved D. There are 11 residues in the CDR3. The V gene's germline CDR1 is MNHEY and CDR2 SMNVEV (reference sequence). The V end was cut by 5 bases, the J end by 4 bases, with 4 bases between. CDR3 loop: CASSTPDTQYF. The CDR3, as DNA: TGTGCCAGCAGTACCCCAGATACGCAGTATTTT.

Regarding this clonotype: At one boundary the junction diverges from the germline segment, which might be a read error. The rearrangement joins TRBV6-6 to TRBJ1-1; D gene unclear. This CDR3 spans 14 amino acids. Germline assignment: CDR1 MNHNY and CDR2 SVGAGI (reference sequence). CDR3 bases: TGTGCCAGCACTTTGGACGGACTGAACACTGAAGTTTTCTTT. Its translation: CASTLDGLNTEVFF.

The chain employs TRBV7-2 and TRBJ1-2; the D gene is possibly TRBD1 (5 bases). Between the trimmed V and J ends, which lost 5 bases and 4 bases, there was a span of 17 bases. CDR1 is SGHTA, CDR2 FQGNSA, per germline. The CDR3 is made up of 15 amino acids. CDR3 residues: CASSQRGGRFYGYTF. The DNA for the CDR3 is TGTGCCAGCAGCCAAAGGGGCGGGAGATTCTATGGCTACACCTTC.

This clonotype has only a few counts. The CDR3 reads CATGDSRWNEQFF. CDR3 in DNA: TGTGCCACCGGGGACAGTCGGTGGAATGAGCAGTTCTTC. The V call is TRBV24-1, the J call TRBJ2-1, with 7 bases fitting TRBD1. The CDR3 loop spans 13 amino acids. V gave up 9 bases and J gave up 7 bases; unmatched junction bases: 8. The germline V gene encodes CDR1 KGHDR and CDR2 SFDVKD.

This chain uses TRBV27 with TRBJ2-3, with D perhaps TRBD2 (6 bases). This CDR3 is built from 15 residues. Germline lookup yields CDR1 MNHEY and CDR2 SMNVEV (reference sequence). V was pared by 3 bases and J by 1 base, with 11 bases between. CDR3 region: CASSLGAGRTDTQYF. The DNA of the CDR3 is TGTGCCAGCAGTTTGGGCGCGGGACGCACAGATACGCAGTATTTT.

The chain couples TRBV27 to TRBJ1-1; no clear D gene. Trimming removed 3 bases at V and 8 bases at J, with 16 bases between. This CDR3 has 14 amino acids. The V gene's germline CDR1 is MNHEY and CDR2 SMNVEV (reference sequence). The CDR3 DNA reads TGTGCCAGCAGTTTGTTGCAGGCCGGTAGGGAAGCTTTCTTT. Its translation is CASSLLQAGREAFF.

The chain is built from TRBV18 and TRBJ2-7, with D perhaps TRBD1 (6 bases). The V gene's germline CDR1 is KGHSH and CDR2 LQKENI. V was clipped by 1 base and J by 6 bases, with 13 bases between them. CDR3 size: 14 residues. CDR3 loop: CASSPRQDAGEQYF. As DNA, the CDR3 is TGTGCCAGCTCACCACGACAGGATGCGGGCGAGCAGTACTTC.

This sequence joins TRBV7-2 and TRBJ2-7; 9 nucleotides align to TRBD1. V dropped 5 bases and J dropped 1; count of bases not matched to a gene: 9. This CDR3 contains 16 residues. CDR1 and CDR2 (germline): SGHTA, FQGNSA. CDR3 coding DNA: TGTGCCAGCAGCCCGGGGACAGGGTACGGGTCCTACGAGCAGTACTTC. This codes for CASSPGTGYGSYEQYF.

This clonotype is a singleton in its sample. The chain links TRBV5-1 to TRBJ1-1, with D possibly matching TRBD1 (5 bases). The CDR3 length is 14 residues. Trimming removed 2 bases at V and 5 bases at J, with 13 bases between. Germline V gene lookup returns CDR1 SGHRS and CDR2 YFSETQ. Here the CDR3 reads CASSFSREMTEAFF. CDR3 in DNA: TGCGCCAGCAGCTTTTCCAGGGAGATGACTGAAGCTTTCTTT.

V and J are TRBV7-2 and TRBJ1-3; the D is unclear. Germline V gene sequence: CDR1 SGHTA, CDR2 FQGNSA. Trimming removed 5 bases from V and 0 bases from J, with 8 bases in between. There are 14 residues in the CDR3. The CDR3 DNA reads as TGTGCCAGCAGCCTCATGAGCTCTGGAAACACCATATATTTT. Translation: CASSLMSSGNTIYF.

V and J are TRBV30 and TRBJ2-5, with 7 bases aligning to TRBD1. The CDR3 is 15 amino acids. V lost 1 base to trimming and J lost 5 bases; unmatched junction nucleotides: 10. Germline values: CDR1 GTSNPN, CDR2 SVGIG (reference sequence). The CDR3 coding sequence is TGTGCCTGGAGTGCGGTGACAGGGCCTGGGGAGACCCAGTACTTC. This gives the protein CAWSAVTGPGETQYF. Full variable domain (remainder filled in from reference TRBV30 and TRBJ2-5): SQTIHQWPATLVQPVGSPLSLECTVEGTSNPNLYWYRQAAGRGLQLLFYSVGIGQISSEVPQNLSASRPQDRQFILSSKKLLLSDSGFYLCAWSAVTGPGETQYFGPGTRLLVL.

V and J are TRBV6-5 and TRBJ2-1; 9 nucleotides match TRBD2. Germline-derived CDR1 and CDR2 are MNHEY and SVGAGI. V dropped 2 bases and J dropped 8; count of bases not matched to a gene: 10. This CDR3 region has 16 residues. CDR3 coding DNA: TGTGCCAGCAGTTACGGTGGAGCGGGGGGTGTCCATGAGCAGTTCTTC. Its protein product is CASSYGGAGGVHEQFF.

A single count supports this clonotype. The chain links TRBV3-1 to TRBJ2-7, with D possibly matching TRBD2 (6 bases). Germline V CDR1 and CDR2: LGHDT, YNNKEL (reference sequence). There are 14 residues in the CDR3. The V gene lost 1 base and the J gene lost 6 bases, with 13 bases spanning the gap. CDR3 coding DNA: TGTGCCAGCAGCCAAGTAGTCAGGGAGGCCGAGCAGTACTTC. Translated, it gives CASSQVVREAEQYF.

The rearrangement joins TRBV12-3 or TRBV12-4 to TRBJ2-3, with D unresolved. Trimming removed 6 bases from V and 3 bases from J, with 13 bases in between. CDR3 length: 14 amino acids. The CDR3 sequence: CASSPFVRTDTQYF. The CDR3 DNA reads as TGTGCCAGCAGCCCTTTTGTGAGGACAGATACGCAGTATTTT.

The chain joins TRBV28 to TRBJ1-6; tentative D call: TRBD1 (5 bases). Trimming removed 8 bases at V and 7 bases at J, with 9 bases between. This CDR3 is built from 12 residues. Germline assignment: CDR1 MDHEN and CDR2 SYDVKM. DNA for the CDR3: TGTGCCAGCCTTGGGGGGAATTCACCCCTCCACTTT. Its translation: CASLGGNSPLHF. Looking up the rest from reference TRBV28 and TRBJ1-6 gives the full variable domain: DVKVTQSSRYLVKRTGEKVFLECVQDMDHENMFWYRQDPGLGLRLIYFSYDVKMKEKGDIPEGYSVSREKKERFSLILESASTNQTSMYLCASLGGNSPLHFGNGTRLTVT.

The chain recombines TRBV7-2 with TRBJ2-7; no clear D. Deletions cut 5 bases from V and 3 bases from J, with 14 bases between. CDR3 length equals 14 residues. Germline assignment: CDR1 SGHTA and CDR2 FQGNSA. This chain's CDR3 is CASSVVRLNYEQYF. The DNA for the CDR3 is TGTGCCAGCAGCGTGGTTCGCCTGAACTACGAGCAGTACTTC.

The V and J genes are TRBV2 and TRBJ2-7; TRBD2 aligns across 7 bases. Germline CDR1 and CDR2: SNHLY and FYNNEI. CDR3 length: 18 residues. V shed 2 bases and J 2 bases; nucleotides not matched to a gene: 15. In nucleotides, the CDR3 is TGTGCCAGCAGTGAAAGGACCATCGGGAGGCGGGGAACCTACGAGCAGTACTTC. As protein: CASSERTIGRRGTYEQYF.